The clone carrying this T cell receptor (beta chain) has a count of ten or more. The antigen is unknown. The data were taken from a study of T cells after yellow fever vaccination. Study-wide findings and caveats: Abundant clonotypes from the bulk population could have been carried over as contaminants into FACS-sorted repertoires.

By 5'RACE template switching, TCR cDNA was produced, with a universal primer site and UMIs added in the process. TCRdb ran MiXCR on the 5' RACE reads and lists one entry per CDR3 protein. The sample lists some 250,000 distinct CDR3 sequences; approximately 3.8% were seen once. The material sequenced was PBMCs, taken 15 days after the yellow fever booster vaccination. The source is a man between 18 and 29 years old who received the YFV17D yellow fever vaccine.

CDR3 sequence: CASSRSGGGSGELFF. The CDR3 region has the DNA TGTGCCAGCAGCCGTTCGGGGGGGGGCTCCGGGGAGCTGTTTTTT. The chain couples TRBV7-3 to TRBJ2-2; 8 nucleotides align to TRBD2. Per the germline V gene, CDR1 is SGHTA and CDR2 is FQGTGA. The CDR3 covers 15 residues. The V segment lost 5 bases and the J segment 6 bases; nucleotides outside the gene matches: 8. The full variable domain, its missing parts supplied by reference TRBV7-3 and TRBJ2-2, is GAGVSQTPSNKVTEKGKYVELRCDPISGHTALYWYRQSLGQGPEFLIYFQGTGAADDSGLPNDRFFAVRPEGSVSTLKIQRTERGDSAVYLCASSRSGGGSGELFFGEGSRLTVL.